This T cell receptor beta chain emerged from a study of blood T cell repertoires in COVID-19. Across the whole study: Both acute and convalescent COVID-19 samples were obtained from the United States, Italy and Spain. PBMCs, B-cell-depleted T cells, or T cells provided the cDNA or gDNA that made up the material.

Germline-derived CDR1 and CDR2 are LGHNA and YSLEER. V gave up 1 base and J gave up 1 base; unmatched junction bases: 14. The CDR3 sequence is 19 residues long. Authors' processing steps: Cell counts per sample came from amplifying reference gene primers. The table came from immunoSEQ multiplex PCR; TCRdb's copy has only in-frame clones and leaves some out. V, J and clone size are those of that table, while D and trimming were read from the DNA. The table has under 60,000 clones, 88% seen once. This sequence was found in a human donor with active COVID-19. The donor label of this sample is uncertain. J is TRBJ2-7 and V is TRBV4-3; TRBD1 matches at 9 bases. Input material: peripheral blood. The chain's CDR3 is CASSQAVPIYRGRSYEQYF. CDR3 sequence (DNA): TGCGCCAGCAGCCAAGCCGTTCCGATCTACAGGGGGCGATCCTACGAGCAGTACTTC.